This record covers a single T cell receptor beta chain. Its antigen is currently unknown. The data derive from a study of Graves' ophthalmopathy and Graves' hyperthyroidism. Study-level points and caveats: Blood also harbored most expanded thyroid clonotypes above 0.001 frequency.

Recruitment covered hyperthyroidism patients aged 18 to 65 whose new diagnosis was of under 2 months' duration. Exclusion covered patients with other autoimmune diseases or uncontrolled infections (as well as pregnancy or lactation). The CDR3 totals 15 residues. With 2 bases removed from V and 2 bases from J, the gap between germline ends came to 13 bases. Germline values: CDR1 SGHNT, CDR2 YYREEE (reference sequence). TCR beta CDR3 regions were amplified from RNA transcripts. Second-round multiplex PCR followed a first-round RT-PCR using HTBI primers. TCRdb recomputed calls from the multiplex PCR reads with MiXCR, one row per CDR3 protein. Of 1 million to 1.3 million distinct CDR3 sequences listed, about two fifths are singletons.

This sequence joins TRBV5-4 and TRBJ1-2; maybe TRBD1 (5 bases). Input material: peripheral blood or thyroid tissue (not recorded which). This TCR was sampled from an adult man with Graves' hyperthyroidism. CDR3 nucleotide sequence: TGTGCCAGCAGCTTCGTGGGCCGGGGGAACTATGGCTACACCTTC. Translated: CASSFVGRGNYGYTF.